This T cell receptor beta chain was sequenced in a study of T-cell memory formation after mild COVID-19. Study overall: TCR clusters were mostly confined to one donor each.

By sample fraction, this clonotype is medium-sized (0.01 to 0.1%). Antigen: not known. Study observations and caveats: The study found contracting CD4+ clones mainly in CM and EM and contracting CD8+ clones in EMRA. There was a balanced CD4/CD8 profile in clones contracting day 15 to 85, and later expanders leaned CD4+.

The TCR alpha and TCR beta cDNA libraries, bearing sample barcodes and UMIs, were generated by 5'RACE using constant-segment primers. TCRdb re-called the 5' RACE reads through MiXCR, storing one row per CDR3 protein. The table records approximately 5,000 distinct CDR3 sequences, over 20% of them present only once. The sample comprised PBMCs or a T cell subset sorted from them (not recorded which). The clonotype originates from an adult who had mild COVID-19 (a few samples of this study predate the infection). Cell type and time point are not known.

CDR3 nucleotide sequence: TGTGCCACACGGGATTTACCAGATACGCAGTATTTT. The encoded protein is CATRDLPDTQYF. The V gene is TRBV27, the J gene TRBJ2-3; D may be TRBD2 (5 bases). The CDR3 is made up of 12 amino acids. With 10 bases removed from V and 4 bases from J, the gap between germline ends came to 12 bases. CDR1 and CDR2 (germline): MNHEY, SMNVEV (reference sequence).